The sequence of this T cell receptor (beta chain) was determined in a study of blood T cell repertoires in COVID-19. For the study at large: Acute and convalescent COVID-19 specimens originated in the United States, Italy and Spain. PBMCs, B-cell-depleted T cells, or T cells were the source of the cDNA or gDNA that made up the material.

Per the authors' pipeline: Scientists estimated how many nucleated cells there were by amplifying reference gene primers. Generated by immunoSEQ multiplex PCR, the TCRdb table keeps only in-frame clones and is missing some. V, J and clone size are taken as reported in that table, and D and trimming were inferred from the DNA itself. The table has about 83,000 clones, roughly 80% seen once. Germline CDR1 is MRHNA and CDR2 is SNTAGT. V was trimmed by 4 bases and J by 2 bases, leaving 11 bases between them. This CDR3 is 14 amino acids long. The receptor's source is a woman aged 80 or over with acute or convalescent COVID-19. Sequenced sample: peripheral blood. The chain combines TRBV6-4 with TRBJ1-2; D ambiguous. CDR3 in amino acids: CASSGSIANYGYTF. In nucleotides, the CDR3 is TGTGCCAGCAGTGGGAGCATAGCGAACTATGGCTACACCTTC.